The clone carrying this TCR beta chain has ten or more counts. Its target is unknown. Germline CDR1 and CDR2: DFQATT and SNEGSKA (reference sequence). The CDR3 is made up of 11 amino acids. V was shortened by 4 bases and J by 6 bases, with 7 bases between the two germline ends. These data belong to a study of T cells in Graves' hyperthyroidism and ophthalmopathy. Background on the study: Before any treatment, at initial diagnosis, peripheral blood was collected.

RNA transcripts were the template for amplifying TCR beta CDR3 regions. First-round RT-PCR targeting the TCR CDR3 was performed with the HTBI primer set. TCRdb processed the multiplex PCR reads anew with MiXCR; each CDR3 protein has one entry. Here the sample spans approximately 620,000 distinct CDR3 sequences, over 11% being singletons. Findings and limits, study-wide: The majority of expanded thyroid clonotypes above 0.001 also appeared in blood.

Sequenced material: blood. The chain combines TRBV20-1 with TRBJ1-5; D gene unclear. The sequence was obtained from a woman in her 30s with Graves' hyperthyroidism that later progressed to Graves' ophthalmopathy. CDR3 sequence: CSAMRTQPQHF. The CDR3 DNA reads as TGCAGTGCTATGAGGACTCAGCCCCAGCATTTT.